The next 5 T cell receptor beta chains were all read from a single sample in a study of identical twins. MiXCR, run by TCRdb on the 5' RACE reads, gives a single entry per CDR3 protein. The sample consists of hundreds of thousands of distinct CDR3 sequences, 21% of them appearing once. Another study also made use of these data, one on T cells expressing NK-cell markers.

Sequencing was performed on PBMCs. The receptors derive from a young woman in good health.

This clonotype was counted at least ten times. The chain carries TRBV7-9 and TRBJ2-1; D might be TRBD2 (6 bases). This CDR3 region has 14 residues. Germline CDR1 is SEHNR and CDR2 is FQNEAQ (reference sequence). V lost 7 bases, J lost 0 bases, and 10 bases lay in between. The CDR3 nucleotides are TGTGCCAGCATCCGACTAGTCTCCTACAATGAGCAGTTCTTC. It codes for CASIRLVSYNEQFF.

This clonotype was picked up a small number of times. The V gene is TRBV7-9, the J gene TRBJ2-5, with D unresolved. V was cut by 1 base and J by 3 bases, with 9 bases left in between. The CDR3 has 14 residues. The germline CDR1 and CDR2 sequences are SEHNR and FQNEAQ (reference sequence). CDR3 region: CASSLVGTKETQYF. DNA of the CDR3: TGTGCCAGCAGCTTAGTTGGTACCAAAGAGACCCAGTACTTC.

The V call is TRBV12-3 or TRBV12-4, the J call TRBJ1-1; possible D gene TRBD1, 5 bases. Between the trimmed V and J ends, which lost 3 bases and 4 bases, there was a span of 9 bases. This CDR3 region has 13 residues. The CDR3 loop reads CASSFRETTEAFF. Here the CDR3 DNA reads TGTGCCAGCAGTTTCAGGGAGACCACTGAAGCTTTCTTT.

The chain is built from TRBV13 and TRBJ2-6, with a tentative D call TRBD2 (6 bases). CDR3 length: 16 residues. The germline CDR1 and CDR2 sequences are PRHDT and FYEKMQ (reference sequence). The V gene lost 3 bases and the J gene lost 1 base, with 10 bases spanning the gap. CDR3 in DNA: TGTGCCAGCAGCTTGGGACTGGGATCTGGGGCCAACGTCCTGACTTTC. This translates into CASSLGLGSGANVLTF.

This chain joins TRBV6-2 or TRBV6-3 and TRBJ2-1; D uncertain. This CDR3 has 18 amino acids. The V end was cut by 2 bases, the J end by 0 bases, with 17 bases between. CDR1 MNHEY and CDR2 SVGEGT come from the germline V gene. CDR3 region: CASSYNRSWVFSYNEQFF. CDR3 in DNA: TGTGCCAGCAGTTACAATAGAAGCTGGGTGTTCTCCTACAATGAGCAGTTCTTC.